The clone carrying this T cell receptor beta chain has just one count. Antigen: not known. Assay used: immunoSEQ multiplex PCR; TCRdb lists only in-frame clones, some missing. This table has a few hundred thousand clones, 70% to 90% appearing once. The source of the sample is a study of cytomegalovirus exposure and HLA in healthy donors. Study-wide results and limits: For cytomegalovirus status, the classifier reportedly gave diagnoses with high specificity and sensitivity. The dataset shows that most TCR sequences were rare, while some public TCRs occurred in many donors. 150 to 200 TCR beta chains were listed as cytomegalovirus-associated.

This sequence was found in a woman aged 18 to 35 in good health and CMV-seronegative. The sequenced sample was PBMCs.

The CDR3, as DNA: TGTGCCAGCAGCTTAGGCGGTAGCGGGATAGGGAATGAGCAGTTCTTC. Its translation is CASSLGGSGIGNEQFF. The chain combines TRBV13 with TRBJ2-1; 8 nucleotides align to TRBD2. The V segment lost 0 bases and the J segment 7 bases; nucleotides outside the gene matches: 8. This CDR3 is 16 amino acids long. Germline CDR1 PRHDT, CDR2 FYEKMQ (reference sequence). Full variable domain (missing parts from reference TRBV13 and TRBJ2-1): AAGVIQSPRHLIKEKRETATLKCYPIPRHDTVYWYQQGPGQDPQFLISFYEKMQSDKGSIPDRFSAQQFSDYHSELNMSSLELGDSALYFCASSLGGSGIGNEQFFGPGTRLTVL.